The rows below give T cell receptor beta chains drawn from one sample of a study of cytomegalovirus exposure and HLA in healthy donors. This table comes from immunoSEQ multiplex PCR, and its TCRdb copy is limited to in-frame clones, with some not included. The repertoire holds about 200,000 clones, with approximately 80% as singletons. Sample: PBMCs. The receptor set was obtained from a woman aged 18 to 35 in good health and CMV-seronegative. Each CDR3 is given with its conserved first and last residue. D genes are given only for firm matches. Rows give clone size only sometimes, using once, few, many, or a class for an expanded clone.

cdr3_aa: CASSEWAPVDEQFF
cdr3_nt: TGTGCCAGCAGTGAATGGGCTCCTGTGGATGAGCAGTTCTTC
v_call: TRBV2
j_call: TRBJ2-1
d_call: .
clone_size: .

cdr3_aa: CATKGILGSYNEQFF
cdr3_nt: TGTGCCACTAAGGGGATACTGGGGTCCTACAATGAGCAGTTCTTC
v_call: TRBV27
j_call: TRBJ2-1
d_call: .
clone_size: .

cdr3_aa: CASRGRVMYF
cdr3_nt: TGTGCCAGCAGAGGCAGGGTTATGTACTTC
v_call: TRBV27
j_call: TRBJ2-7
d_call: .
clone_size: few

cdr3_aa: CASSQEATTGSNYGYTF
cdr3_nt: TGTGCCAGCAGCCAAGAAGCGACCACAGGGTCTAACTATGGCTACACCTTC
v_call: TRBV4-2
j_call: TRBJ1-2
d_call: .
clone_size: once

cdr3_aa: CASSLAGSSQETQYF
cdr3_nt: TGTGCCAGCAGTCTAGCGGGCTCTTCTCAAGAGACCCAGTACTTC
v_call: TRBV6-6
j_call: TRBJ2-5
d_call: TRBD2
clone_size: once

cdr3_aa: CASSPPTEDGYTF
cdr3_nt: TGTGCCAGCAGCCCCCCGACAGAGGATGGCTACACCTTC
v_call: TRBV13
j_call: TRBJ1-2
d_call: .
clone_size: .

cdr3_aa: CASSLAGETQYF
cdr3_nt: TGTGCCAGCAGCTTAGCCGGGGAGACCCAGTACTTC
v_call: TRBV7-2
j_call: TRBJ2-5
d_call: .
clone_size: .

cdr3_aa: CASSQFGGVGEQYF
cdr3_nt: TGCGCCAGCAGCCAATTCGGAGGGGTCGGCGAGCAGTACTTC
v_call: TRBV4-3
j_call: TRBJ2-7
d_call: .
clone_size: .

cdr3_aa: CASMGGLAGVYNEQFF
cdr3_nt: TGTGCCAGCATGGGAGGGCTAGCGGGAGTTTACAATGAGCAGTTCTTC
v_call: TRBV2
j_call: TRBJ2-1
d_call: TRBD2
clone_size: few

cdr3_aa: CASSQGTSEYF
cdr3_nt: TGTGCCAGCAGCCAAGGGACTAGCGAGTATTTT
v_call: TRBV6-5
j_call: TRBJ2-3
d_call: TRBD2
clone_size: .

cdr3_aa: CASGLAASVGGEQYF
cdr3_nt: TGTGCTAGTGGTTTGGCGGCTAGCGTTGGTGGCGAGCAGTACTTC
v_call: TRBV12-5
j_call: TRBJ2-7
d_call: .
clone_size: .

cdr3_aa: CAWSGPSGSRRRPTDTQYF
cdr3_nt: TGTGCCTGGAGTGGCCCTAGCGGGTCCCGTCGGCGTCCAACAGATACGCAGTATTTT
v_call: TRBV30
j_call: TRBJ2-3
d_call: TRBD2
clone_size: .

cdr3_aa: CASSARQGPQYF
cdr3_nt: TGTGCCAGCAGTGCTAGACAGGGTCCGCAGTACTTC
v_call: TRBV27
j_call: TRBJ2-7
d_call: TRBD1
clone_size: .

cdr3_aa: CASTPFGLAGEETQYF
cdr3_nt: TGCGCCAGCACCCCTTTTGGGCTAGCGGGAGAAGAGACCCAGTACTTC
v_call: TRBV5-1
j_call: TRBJ2-5
d_call: TRBD2
clone_size: .

cdr3_aa: CASSPDRTTTNTIYF
cdr3_nt: TGTGCCAGCAGCCCGGACAGAACTACCACAAACACCATATATTTT
v_call: TRBV11-2
j_call: TRBJ1-3
d_call: .
clone_size: .

cdr3_aa: CASSLTGRFTDTQYF
cdr3_nt: TGTGCCAGCAGTCTGACAGGGAGGTTCACAGATACGCAGTATTTT
v_call: TRBV6-6
j_call: TRBJ2-3
d_call: .
clone_size: .

cdr3_aa: CAWARPGHPSYEQYF
cdr3_nt: TGTGCCTGGGCCAGGCCGGGACACCCTTCCTACGAGCAGTACTTC
v_call: TRBV30
j_call: TRBJ2-7
d_call: .
clone_size: .

cdr3_aa: CASSSPTGGDSPLHF
cdr3_nt: TGTGCCAGCAGCTCCCCGACAGGGGGAGACTCACCCCTCCACTTT
v_call: TRBV21-1
j_call: TRBJ1-6
d_call: .
clone_size: .

cdr3_aa: CASNPRGYGYTF
cdr3_nt: TGTGCCAGCAATCCCCGCGGCTATGGCTACACCTTC
v_call: TRBV6-1
j_call: TRBJ1-2
d_call: .
clone_size: .

cdr3_aa: CASSPGGLAHEQFF
cdr3_nt: TGTGCTAGCAGCCCTGGGGGACTAGCCCATGAGCAGTTCTTC
v_call: TRBV7-7
j_call: TRBJ2-1
d_call: TRBD2
clone_size: .

cdr3_aa: CASSPWGQSDGYTF
cdr3_nt: TGTGCCAGCAGCCCGTGGGGACAATCCGATGGCTACACCTTC
v_call: TRBV7-9
j_call: TRBJ1-2
d_call: .
clone_size: .

cdr3_aa: CAWSRTSGPYNEQFF
cdr3_nt: TGTGCCTGGAGTAGGACTAGCGGCCCCTACAATGAGCAGTTCTTC
v_call: TRBV30
j_call: TRBJ2-1
d_call: TRBD2
clone_size: .

cdr3_aa: CASTESGRARYEQYF
cdr3_nt: TGTGCCAGCACCGAGAGCGGGAGAGCCCGCTACGAGCAGTACTTC
v_call: TRBV6-5
j_call: TRBJ2-7
d_call: TRBD2
clone_size: few

cdr3_aa: CASGGLAGASEQFF
cdr3_nt: TGCGCCAGCGGAGGGCTAGCGGGAGCCAGTGAGCAGTTCTTC
v_call: TRBV4-1
j_call: TRBJ2-1
d_call: TRBD2
clone_size: .

cdr3_aa: CAISESTGVANTEAFF
cdr3_nt: TGTGCCATCAGTGAGTCTACAGGGGTGGCGAACACTGAAGCTTTCTTT
v_call: TRBV10-3
j_call: TRBJ1-1
d_call: TRBD1
clone_size: once

cdr3_aa: CASSPWTVDGNQPQHF
cdr3_nt: TGTGCCAGCAGTCCCTGGACAGTGGATGGCAATCAGCCCCAGCATTTT
v_call: TRBV28
j_call: TRBJ1-5
d_call: .
clone_size: .

cdr3_aa: CASSLASGRGRIHGYTF
cdr3_nt: TGCGCCAGCAGCTTGGCATCGGGCAGGGGGCGCATTCATGGCTACACCTTC
v_call: TRBV5-1
j_call: TRBJ1-2
d_call: TRBD1
clone_size: .

cdr3_aa: CAISRDRQETQYF
cdr3_nt: TGTGCCATCAGCCGTGACAGGCAAGAGACCCAGTACTTC
v_call: TRBV10-3
j_call: TRBJ2-5
d_call: .
clone_size: .

cdr3_aa: CASSLALGSGYGYTF
cdr3_nt: TGTGCCAGCAGCTTAGCCCTGGGGTCGGGGTATGGCTACACCTTC
v_call: TRBV7-6
j_call: TRBJ1-2
d_call: .
clone_size: few

cdr3_aa: CASRAGGREQYF
cdr3_nt: TGTGCCAGCCGGGCAGGGGGCCGAGAGCAGTACTTC
v_call: TRBV28
j_call: TRBJ2-7
d_call: TRBD1
clone_size: .

cdr3_aa: CASSEYRTNSPLHF
cdr3_nt: TGTGCCAGCAGCGAATACAGGACTAATTCACCCCTCCACTTT
v_call: TRBV9
j_call: TRBJ1-6
d_call: .
clone_size: .

cdr3_aa: CASSLGSVTLKYF
cdr3_nt: TGCGCCAGCAGCTTGGGGTCGGTGACTTTGAAGTACTTC
v_call: TRBV5-1
j_call: TRBJ2-7
d_call: .
clone_size: .

cdr3_aa: CASSLDSNQETQYF
cdr3_nt: TGCGCCAGCAGCTTGGACAGCAACCAAGAGACCCAGTACTTC
v_call: TRBV5-1
j_call: TRBJ2-5
d_call: .
clone_size: few

cdr3_aa: CASSRQGANYGYTF
cdr3_nt: TGCGCCAGCAGCCGGCAGGGGGCTAACTATGGCTACACCTTC
v_call: TRBV4-3
j_call: TRBJ1-2
d_call: TRBD1
clone_size: .

cdr3_aa: CASSERDREGYTF
cdr3_nt: TGTGCCAGCAGTGAGCGGGACAGAGAGGGCTACACCTTC
v_call: TRBV6-1
j_call: TRBJ1-2
d_call: TRBD1
clone_size: .

cdr3_aa: CASSYSDAGDEQFF
cdr3_nt: TGTGCCAGCAGTTACTCCGATGCGGGTGATGAGCAGTTCTTC
v_call: TRBV6-5
j_call: TRBJ2-1
d_call: .
clone_size: .

cdr3_aa: CASSYAKNYEQYF
cdr3_nt: TGTGCCAGCAGTTACGCGAAGAATTACGAGCAGTACTTC
v_call: TRBV6-6
j_call: TRBJ2-7
d_call: .
clone_size: few

cdr3_aa: CASSLLRQGATNEKLFF
cdr3_nt: TGTGCCAGCAGCTTACTCCGACAGGGCGCAACTAATGAAAAACTGTTTTTT
v_call: TRBV11-2
j_call: TRBJ1-4
d_call: TRBD1
clone_size: .

cdr3_aa: CASSSDRNTEAFF
cdr3_nt: TGTGCCAGCAGCTCGGACAGAAACACTGAAGCTTTCTTT
v_call: TRBV7-2
j_call: TRBJ1-1
d_call: .
clone_size: .

cdr3_aa: CASSVVSGLASYNEQFF
cdr3_nt: TGTGCCAGCAGCGTAGTAAGTGGACTAGCGTCCTACAATGAGCAGTTCTTC
v_call: TRBV9
j_call: TRBJ2-1
d_call: TRBD2
clone_size: .

cdr3_aa: CASSERFGFEKLFF
cdr3_nt: TGTGCCAGCAGTGAACGGTTTGGTTTCGAAAAACTGTTTTTT
v_call: TRBV6-1
j_call: TRBJ1-4
d_call: .
clone_size: few

cdr3_aa: CASSVFSGTHYEQYF
cdr3_nt: TGTGCCAGCAGCGTTTTCAGCGGGACTCATTACGAGCAGTACTTC
v_call: TRBV9
j_call: TRBJ2-7
d_call: TRBD2
clone_size: .